Presented here are 25 T cell receptor beta chains from one specimen sequenced in a study of cytotoxic CD8 clonotypes in ibrutinib-treated CLL. Assay: immunoSEQ multiplex PCR; the TCRdb copy retains only in-frame clones and omits some. The sample records 35,000 or so clones, 71% being singletons. The sequencing used PBMCs, collected at disease progression, from a patient treated with ibrutinib. The source of these receptors is a human donor with chronic lymphocytic leukemia.

The chain is built from TRBV7-9 and TRBJ2-7, with a possible D match to TRBD2 (6 bases). V lost 2 bases to trimming and J lost 6 bases, with 23 bases between them. There are 17 residues in the CDR3. CDR1 is SEHNR, CDR2 FQNEAQ, per germline (reference sequence). The DNA of the CDR3 is TGTGCCAGCAGCTTAAGTTTTGGCGGGGTCGCCTTGGGCGAGCAGTACTTC. The encoded protein is CASSLSFGGVALGEQYF.

V usage is TRBV5-1 and J usage is TRBJ1-5; D gene unclear. Germline V CDR1 and CDR2: SGHRS, YFSETQ. Trimming took off 4 bases at V and 0 bases at J, with 11 bases between the two ends. This CDR3 spans 15 amino acids. This CDR3 reads CASSPTDNSNQPQHF. The CDR3 nucleotides are TGCGCCAGCAGCCCGACGGATAATAGCAATCAGCCCCAGCATTTT.

The gene calls are TRBV7-8 and TRBJ1-6; 10 bases are shared with TRBD1. The junction had 7 bases not matched to a gene; V was cut back by 5 bases and J by 6 bases. CDR1 and CDR2 from the germline V gene are SGHVS and FQNEAQ. The CDR3 consists of 16 residues. CDR3 sequence reads: CASSLRRTGGNSPLHF. The CDR3 DNA sequence: TGTGCCAGCAGCCTACGTCGGACAGGGGGTAATTCACCCCTCCACTTT.

The V call is TRBV5-1, the J call TRBJ2-5; TRBD2 aligns across 8 bases. The CDR3 spans 15 residues. The germline V gene has CDR1 SGHRS and CDR2 YFSETQ. V was pared by 4 bases and J by 5 bases, with 10 bases of the junction left unmatched. The CDR3 nucleotides are TGCGCCAGCAGCCTCATGGGCGGGGGGATGGAGACCCAGTACTTC. Translating gives CASSLMGGGMETQYF.

This chain uses TRBV27 with TRBJ1-5; D uncertain. Germline values: CDR1 MNHEY, CDR2 SMNVEV (reference sequence). The CDR3 runs to 15 residues. V was clipped by 0 bases and J by 0 bases, with 6 bases between them. The CDR3 coding sequence is TGTGCCAGCAGTTTATCCAGATATAGCAATCAGCCCCAGCATTTT. Amino acids: CASSLSRYSNQPQHF.

The genes are TRBV2 and TRBJ1-4, with 8 bases aligning to TRBD1. CDR1 and CDR2 (germline): SNHLY, FYNNEI. The CDR3 loop spans 15 amino acids. V shed 6 bases, J shed 7 bases, and the junction held 10 bases outside the gene matches. CDR3 region: CASRGTGTGGEKLFF. CDR3 nucleotides: TGTGCCAGCAGAGGGACCGGGACAGGAGGTGAAAAACTGTTTTTT.

V usage is TRBV27 and J usage is TRBJ2-7; D is perhaps TRBD1 (7 bases). The germline gives CDR1 MNHEY, CDR2 SMNVEV (reference sequence). The ends were cut back, 2 bases at V and 5 bases at J, with 16 bases in the middle. This CDR3 is built from 15 residues. The CDR3 region has the DNA TGTGCCAGCAGTTTAAGAGGTCCAGGGGGGAACGAGCAGTACTTC. Amino acids: CASSLRGPGGNEQYF.

The sample holds a few counts of this clone. The chain couples TRBV7-8 to TRBJ2-3, with D tentatively TRBD2 (6 bases). CDR3 length: 15 residues. Germline values: CDR1 SGHVS, CDR2 FQNEAQ. Trimming removed 8 bases at V and 5 bases at J, with 20 bases between. The CDR3 is CASSSLGGEGDTQYF. DNA for the CDR3: TGTGCCAGCTCATCGCTCGGGGGAGAGGGAGATACGCAGTATTTT.

The rearrangement uses TRBV2 and TRBJ2-5, with a tentative D call TRBD2 (5 bases). CDR3 length: 13 amino acids. Trimming pared 1 base from V and 5 bases from J, leaving 8 bases between. CDR1 is SNHLY, CDR2 FYNNEI, per germline. The CDR3 DNA is TGTGCCAGCAGTGAAGAACTAGGGGAGACCCAGTACTTC. Translating gives CASSEELGETQYF.

This clone appeared a few times. The chain has TRBV5-1 and TRBJ2-7; D remains ambiguous. The V and J ends lost 0 bases and 0 bases respectively, with 10 bases between them. The CDR3 is 15 residues long. The germline V gene has CDR1 SGHRS and CDR2 YFSETQ. This CDR3 reads CASSLDSGPSYEQYF. CDR3 bases: TGCGCCAGCAGCTTGGATTCAGGTCCCTCCTACGAGCAGTACTTC.

This clone was counted only a few times. The V and J genes are TRBV10-3 and TRBJ1-1, with D perhaps TRBD1 (6 bases). Germline CDR1 ENHRY, CDR2 SYGVKD. V lost 2 bases and J 7 bases, leaving 14 bases between the germline ends. The length of the CDR3 is 14 residues. CDR3 nucleotides: TGTGCCATCAGTGAGGACGGACAGAGGGGTGAAGCTTTCTTT. Amino acid sequence: CAISEDGQRGEAFF.

The chain uses TRBV19 and TRBJ1-6; no definite D call. The V end lost 3 bases, the J end lost 7 bases, and 13 bases lay between the germline ends. The CDR3 is 15 residues long. Germline CDR1 is LNHDA and CDR2 is SQIVND (reference sequence). CDR3 sequence reads: CASSIRSDGNSPLHF. Written as DNA, the CDR3 is TGTGCCAGTAGTATCCGTAGCGACGGGAATTCACCCCTCCACTTT. The full variable domain, its missing parts supplied by reference TRBV19 and TRBJ1-6, is DGGITQSPKYLFRKEGQNVTLSCEQNLNHDAMYWYRQDPGQGLRLIYYSQIVNDFQKGDIAEGYSVSREKKESFPLTVTSAQKNPTAFYLCASSIRSDGNSPLHFGNGTRLTVT.

This clone is termed medium-sized. The chain uses TRBV25-1 and TRBJ1-5; TRBD1 matches 8 bases. The J segment lost 0 bases and the V segment lost 4 bases, leaving 2 bases of the junction unmatched. Germline V gene lookup returns CDR1 MGHDK and CDR2 SYGVNS. The CDR3 covers 15 residues. The CDR3 is CASSGQGISNQPQHF. The CDR3 DNA sequence: TGTGCCAGCAGTGGACAGGGGATTAGCAATCAGCCCCAGCATTTT.

As regards this clone: The same CDR3 can be traced to other DNA sequences in this sample. This rearrangement joins TRBV27 to TRBJ2-7; no definite D call. Germline V gene sequence: CDR1 MNHEY, CDR2 SMNVEV (reference sequence). Trimming cost V 2 bases and J 0 bases, with 11 bases left between them. The CDR3 sequence is 15 residues long. The CDR3 nucleotides are TGTGCCAGCAGTTTACGGCCCCAGAGCTCCTACGAGCAGTACTTC. Residues: CASSLRPQSSYEQYF.

This clone was observed a single time. V usage is TRBV6-6 and J usage is TRBJ2-5; D unresolved. Trimming stripped 6 bases from V and 5 bases from J, with 22 bases between. This CDR3 is 16 amino acids long. Germline V CDR1 and CDR2: MNHNY, SVGAGI (reference sequence). The chain's CDR3 is CASRTSRAGPKETQYF. The CDR3 bases are TGTGCCAGCAGAACCTCCCGGGCAGGCCCGAAGGAGACCCAGTACTTC.

V gene TRBV5-1 combines with J gene TRBJ2-7, with TRBD1 as a possible D gene (5 bases). The CDR3 is 15 amino acids. The V end lost 0 bases, the J end lost 4 bases, and 14 bases lay between the germline ends. Germline assignment: CDR1 SGHRS and CDR2 YFSETQ. This chain's CDR3 is CASSLGAGLGYEQYF. The CDR3 bases are TGCGCCAGCAGCTTGGGCGCAGGGTTGGGGTACGAGCAGTACTTC.

The V and J genes are TRBV11-2 and TRBJ2-3; D is unresolved. Looked up from germline, CDR1 is SGHAT and CDR2 is FQNNGV. V dropped 1 base and J dropped 0 bases, with 17 bases sitting between them. The CDR3 runs to 18 residues. CDR3 loop: CASSLARVGLPSTDTQYF. CDR3 sequence (DNA): TGTGCCAGCAGCTTAGCCCGGGTGGGCCTCCCTAGCACAGATACGCAGTATTTT.

The rearrangement joins TRBV9 to TRBJ1-4, with unresolved D. The CDR3 is 16 residues long. From germline, CDR1 is SGDLS and CDR2 YYNGEE. V gave up 0 bases and J gave up 0 bases, with 9 bases separating them. CDR3 protein: CASSVVASATNEKLFF. For the CDR3, the DNA is TGTGCCAGCAGCGTAGTAGCATCGGCAACTAATGAAAAACTGTTTTTT.

This sequence joins TRBV5-1 and TRBJ2-7; D possibly uses TRBD1 or TRBD2 (5 bases each). V lost 0 bases to trimming and J lost 5 bases, with 12 bases between them. The CDR3 is 14 residues long. CDR1 and CDR2 (germline): SGHRS, YFSETQ. The CDR3 loop is CASSLGTGTHEQYF. The DNA for the CDR3 is TGCGCCAGCAGCTTGGGGACCGGGACCCACGAGCAGTACTTC.

The rearrangement joins TRBV28 to TRBJ1-5, with TRBD1 as a possible D gene (6 bases). Trimming took off 7 bases at V and 5 bases at J, with 21 bases between the two ends. Per the germline V gene, CDR1 is MDHEN and CDR2 is SYDVKM. The CDR3 covers 16 residues. The CDR3 DNA sequence: TGTGCCAGCAAGGATCCTGGGACACTCAGGGATCAGCCCCAGCATTTT. Translating it yields CASKDPGTLRDQPQHF. The variable domain in full, completed from reference TRBV28 and TRBJ1-5, reads DVKVTQSSRYLVKRTGEKVFLECVQDMDHENMFWYRQDPGLGLRLIYFSYDVKMKEKGDIPEGYSVSREKKERFSLILESASTNQTSMYLCASKDPGTLRDQPQHFGDGTRLSIL.

The gene calls are TRBV19 and TRBJ1-2; 12 bases agree with TRBD1. The V gene's germline CDR1 is LNHDA and CDR2 SQIVND (reference sequence). The CDR3 consists of 17 residues. V was pared by 4 bases and J by 0 bases, with 6 bases of the junction left unmatched. CDR3 amino acids: CASSTERDRGPNYGYTF. The DNA of the CDR3 is TGTGCCAGTAGTACAGAACGGGACAGGGGGCCTAACTATGGCTACACCTTC.

The V and J genes are TRBV4-1 and TRBJ1-5; 11 positions match TRBD1. The germline V gene encodes CDR1 MGHRA and CDR2 YSYEKL. This CDR3 is built from 17 residues. After removal of 1 base from V and 2 bases from J, the junction contained 4 bases not matched to a gene. The CDR3 spells CASSQGTGGWGNQPQHF. The CDR3, as DNA: TGCGCCAGCAGCCAAGGGACAGGGGGCTGGGGCAATCAGCCCCAGCATTTT.

J is TRBJ2-7 and V is TRBV19; unclear D gene. CDR3 length: 15 residues. CDR1 is LNHDA and CDR2 is SQIVND in the germline V gene (reference sequence). V was pared by 1 base and J by 0 bases, with 10 bases between. CDR3 DNA sequence: TGTGCCAGTAGTATAGCCGCGGTCTCCTCCTACGAGCAGTACTTC. Amino acid sequence: CASSIAAVSSYEQYF.

The rearrangement links TRBV5-1 to TRBJ1-1; 9 bases map to TRBD1. The germline V gene has CDR1 SGHRS and CDR2 YFSETQ. The J segment lost 10 bases and the V segment lost 4 bases, leaving 5 bases of the junction unmatched. The length of the CDR3 is 12 residues. CDR3 DNA: TGCGCCAGCAGCAGGACAGGGGAGGGAGCTTTCTTT. Encoded protein: CASSRTGEGAFF.

The CDR3 sequence is CSGQTGSNQPQHF. The CDR3 DNA sequence: TGCAGCGGGCAGACAGGAAGCAATCAGCCCCAGCATTTT. The gene calls are TRBV29-1 and TRBJ1-5; a weak D match, TRBD1 (6 bases). V was cut by 7 bases and J by 1 base, with 11 bases left in between. Germline lookup yields CDR1 SQVTM and CDR2 ANQGSEA. This CDR3 is 13 amino acids long.